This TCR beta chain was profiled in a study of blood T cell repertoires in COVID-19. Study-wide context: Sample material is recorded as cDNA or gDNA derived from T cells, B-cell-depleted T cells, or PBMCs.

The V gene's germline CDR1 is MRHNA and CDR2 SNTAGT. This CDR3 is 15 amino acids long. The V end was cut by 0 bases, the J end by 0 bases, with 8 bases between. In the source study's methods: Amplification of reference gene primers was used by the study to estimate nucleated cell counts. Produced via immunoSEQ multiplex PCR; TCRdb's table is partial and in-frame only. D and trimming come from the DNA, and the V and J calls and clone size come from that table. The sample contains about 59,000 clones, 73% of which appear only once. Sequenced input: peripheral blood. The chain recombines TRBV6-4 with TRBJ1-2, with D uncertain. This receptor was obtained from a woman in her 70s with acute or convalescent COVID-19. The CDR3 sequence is CASSDSTYSNYGYTF. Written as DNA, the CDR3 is TGTGCCAGCAGTGACTCTACATATTCTAACTATGGCTACACCTTC.